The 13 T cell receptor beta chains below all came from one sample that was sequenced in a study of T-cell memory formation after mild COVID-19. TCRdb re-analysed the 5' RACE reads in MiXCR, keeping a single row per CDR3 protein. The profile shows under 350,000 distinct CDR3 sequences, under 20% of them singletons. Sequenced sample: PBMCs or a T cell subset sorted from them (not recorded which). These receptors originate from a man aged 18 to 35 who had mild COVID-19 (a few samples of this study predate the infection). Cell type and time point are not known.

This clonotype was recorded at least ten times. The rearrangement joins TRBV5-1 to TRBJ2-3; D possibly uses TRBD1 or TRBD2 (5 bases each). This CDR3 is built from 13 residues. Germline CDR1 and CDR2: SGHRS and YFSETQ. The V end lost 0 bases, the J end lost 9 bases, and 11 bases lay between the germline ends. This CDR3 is CASSLAAEGTQYF. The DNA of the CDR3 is TGCGCCAGCAGCTTGGCCGCTGAGGGGACGCAGTATTTT.

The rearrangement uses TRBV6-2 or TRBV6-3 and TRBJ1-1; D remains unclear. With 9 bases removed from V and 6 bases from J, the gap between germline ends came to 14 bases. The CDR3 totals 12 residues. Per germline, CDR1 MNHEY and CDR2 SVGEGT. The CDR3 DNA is TGTGCCAGTTATTCTTTTGGCTCTGAAGCTTTCTTT. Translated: CASYSFGSEAFF.

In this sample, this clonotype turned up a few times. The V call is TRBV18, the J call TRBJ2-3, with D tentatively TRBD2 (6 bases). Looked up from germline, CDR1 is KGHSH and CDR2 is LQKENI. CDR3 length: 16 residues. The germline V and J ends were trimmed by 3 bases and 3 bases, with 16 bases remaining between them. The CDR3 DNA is TGTGCCAGCTCACCTCAACTCGGGGGATCTACAGATACGCAGTATTTT. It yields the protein CASSPQLGGSTDTQYF.

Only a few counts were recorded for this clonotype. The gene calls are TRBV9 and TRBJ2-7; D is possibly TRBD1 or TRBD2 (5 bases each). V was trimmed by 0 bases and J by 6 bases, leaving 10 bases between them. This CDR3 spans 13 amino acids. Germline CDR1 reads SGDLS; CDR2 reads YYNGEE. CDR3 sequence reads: CASSVGEGIEQYF. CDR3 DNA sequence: TGTGCCAGCAGCGTAGGAGAGGGGATCGAGCAGTACTTC. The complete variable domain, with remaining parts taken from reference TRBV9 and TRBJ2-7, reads DSGVTQTPKHLITATGQRVTLRCSPRSGDLSVYWYQQSLDQGLQFLIQYYNGEERAKGNILERFSAQQFPDLHSELNLSSLELGDSALYFCASSVGEGIEQYFGPGTRLTVT.

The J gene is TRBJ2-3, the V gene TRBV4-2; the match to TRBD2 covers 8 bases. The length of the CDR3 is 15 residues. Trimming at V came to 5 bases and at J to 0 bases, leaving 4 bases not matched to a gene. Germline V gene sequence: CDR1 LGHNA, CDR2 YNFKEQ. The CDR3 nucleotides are TGTGCCAGCAGCGGACGCGGGGGGAGCACAGATACGCAGTATTTT. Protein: CASSGRGGSTDTQYF.

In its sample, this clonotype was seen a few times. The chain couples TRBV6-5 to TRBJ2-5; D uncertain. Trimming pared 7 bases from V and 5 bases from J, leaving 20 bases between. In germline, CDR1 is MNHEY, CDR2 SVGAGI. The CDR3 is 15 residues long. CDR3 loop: CASIRRNEGWETQYF. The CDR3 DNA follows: TGTGCCAGCATCCGGAGAAACGAAGGCTGGGAGACCCAGTACTTC.

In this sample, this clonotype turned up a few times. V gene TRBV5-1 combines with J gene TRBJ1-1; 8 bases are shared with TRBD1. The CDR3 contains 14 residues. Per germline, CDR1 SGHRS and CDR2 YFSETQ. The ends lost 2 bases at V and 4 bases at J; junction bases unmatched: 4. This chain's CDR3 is CASSFTQGGTEAFF. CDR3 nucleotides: TGCGCCAGCAGCTTTACACAGGGGGGCACTGAAGCTTTCTTT.

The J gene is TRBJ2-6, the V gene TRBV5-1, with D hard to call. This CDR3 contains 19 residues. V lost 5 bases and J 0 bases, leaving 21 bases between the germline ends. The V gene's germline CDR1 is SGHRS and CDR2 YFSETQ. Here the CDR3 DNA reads TGCGCCAGCAGAGAGATACACGGATTACCCTTCTCTGGGGCCAACGTCCTGACTTTC. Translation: CASREIHGLPFSGANVLTF.

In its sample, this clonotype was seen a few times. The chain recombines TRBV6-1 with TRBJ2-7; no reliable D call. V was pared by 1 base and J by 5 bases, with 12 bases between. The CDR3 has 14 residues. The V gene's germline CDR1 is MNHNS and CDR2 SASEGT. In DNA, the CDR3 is TGTGCCAGCAGTGAAGTTGCGACAAAAGACGAGCAGTACGTC. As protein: CASSEVATKDEQYV.

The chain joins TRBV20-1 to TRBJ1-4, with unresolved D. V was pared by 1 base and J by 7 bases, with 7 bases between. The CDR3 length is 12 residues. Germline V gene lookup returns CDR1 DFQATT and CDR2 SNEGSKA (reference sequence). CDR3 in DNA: TGCAGTGCTAGAGGGGGAAGTGAAAAACTGTTTTTT. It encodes CSARGGSEKLFF.

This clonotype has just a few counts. The CDR3, as DNA: TGTGCCAGCAGTCACCGACTAGCGGGGCGCACAGATACGCAGTATTTT. It encodes CASSHRLAGRTDTQYF. The gene calls are TRBV12-3 or TRBV12-4 and TRBJ2-3; 11 nucleotides align to TRBD2. V gave up 5 bases and J gave up 1 base; unmatched junction bases: 5. The CDR3 consists of 16 residues.

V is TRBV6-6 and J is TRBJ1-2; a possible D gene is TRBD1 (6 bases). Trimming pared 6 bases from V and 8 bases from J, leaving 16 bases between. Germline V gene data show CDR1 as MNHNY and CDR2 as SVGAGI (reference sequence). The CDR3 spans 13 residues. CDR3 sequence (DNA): TGTGCCAGCAGCCGACAGGCGGCCGCGGGCTACACCTTC. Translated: CASSRQAAAGYTF.

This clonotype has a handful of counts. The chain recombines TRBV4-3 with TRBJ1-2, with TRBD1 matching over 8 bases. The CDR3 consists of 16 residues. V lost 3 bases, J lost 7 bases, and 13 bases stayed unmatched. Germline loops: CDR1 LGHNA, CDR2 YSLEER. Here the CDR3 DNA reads TGCGCCAGCAGCCAGAATCCGGGACAGGCTAGAAGTGGCTACACCTTC. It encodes CASSQNPGQARSGYTF.